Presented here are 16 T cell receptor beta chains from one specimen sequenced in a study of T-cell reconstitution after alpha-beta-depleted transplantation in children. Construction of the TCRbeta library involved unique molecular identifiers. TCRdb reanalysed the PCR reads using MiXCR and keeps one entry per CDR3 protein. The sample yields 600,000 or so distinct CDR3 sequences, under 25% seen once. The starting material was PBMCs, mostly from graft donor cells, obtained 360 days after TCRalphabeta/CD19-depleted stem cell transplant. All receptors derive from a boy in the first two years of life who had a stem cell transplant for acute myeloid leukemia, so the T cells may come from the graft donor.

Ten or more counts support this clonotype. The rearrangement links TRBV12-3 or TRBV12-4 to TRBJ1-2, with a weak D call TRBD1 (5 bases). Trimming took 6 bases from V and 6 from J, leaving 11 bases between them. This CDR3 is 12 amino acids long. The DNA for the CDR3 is TGTGCCAGCAGCCAGGGAGCTAATGGCTACACCTTC. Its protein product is CASSQGANGYTF.

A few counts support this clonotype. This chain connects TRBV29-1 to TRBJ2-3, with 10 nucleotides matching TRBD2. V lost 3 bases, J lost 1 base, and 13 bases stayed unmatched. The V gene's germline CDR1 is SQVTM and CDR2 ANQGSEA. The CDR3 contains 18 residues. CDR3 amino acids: CSVEASGGTPLGTDTQYF. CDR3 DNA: TGCAGCGTTGAGGCTAGCGGGGGCACCCCCCTGGGCACAGATACGCAGTATTTT.

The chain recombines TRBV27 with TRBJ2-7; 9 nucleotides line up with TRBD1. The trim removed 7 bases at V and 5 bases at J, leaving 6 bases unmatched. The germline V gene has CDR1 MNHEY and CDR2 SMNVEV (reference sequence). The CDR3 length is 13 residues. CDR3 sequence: CASTTDRGHEQYF. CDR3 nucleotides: TGTGCCAGCACCACGGACAGGGGCCACGAGCAGTACTTC.

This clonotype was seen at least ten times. In nucleotides, the CDR3 is TGTGCCAGCAGCTTAGAGGGGGGGGCGGCAGCGAACACTGAAGCTTTCTTT. Amino acid sequence: CASSLEGGAAANTEAFF. J is TRBJ1-1 and V is TRBV11-2, with D perhaps matching TRBD1 (6 bases). CDR1 is SGHAT and CDR2 is FQNNGV in the germline V gene. V gave up 0 bases and J gave up 1 base, with 15 bases separating them. The CDR3 is 17 residues long.

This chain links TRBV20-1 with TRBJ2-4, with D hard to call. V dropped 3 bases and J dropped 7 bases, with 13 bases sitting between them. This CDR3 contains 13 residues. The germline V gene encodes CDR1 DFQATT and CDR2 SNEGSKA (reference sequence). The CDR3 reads CSASLGPSNIQYF. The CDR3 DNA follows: TGCAGTGCTAGCCTTGGACCGAGCAACATTCAGTACTTC.

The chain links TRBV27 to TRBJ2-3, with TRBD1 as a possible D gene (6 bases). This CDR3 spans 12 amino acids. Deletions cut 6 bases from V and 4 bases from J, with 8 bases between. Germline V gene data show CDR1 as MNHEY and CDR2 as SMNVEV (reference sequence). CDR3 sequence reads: CASRGAADTQYF. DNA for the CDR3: TGTGCCAGCAGGGGGGCGGCAGATACGCAGTATTTT.

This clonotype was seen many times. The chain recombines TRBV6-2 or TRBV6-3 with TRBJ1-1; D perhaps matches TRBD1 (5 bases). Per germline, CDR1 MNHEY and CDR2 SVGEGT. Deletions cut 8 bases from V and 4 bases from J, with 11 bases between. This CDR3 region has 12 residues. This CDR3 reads CASVRDATEAFF. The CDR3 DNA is TGTGCCAGCGTCAGGGATGCCACTGAAGCTTTCTTT.

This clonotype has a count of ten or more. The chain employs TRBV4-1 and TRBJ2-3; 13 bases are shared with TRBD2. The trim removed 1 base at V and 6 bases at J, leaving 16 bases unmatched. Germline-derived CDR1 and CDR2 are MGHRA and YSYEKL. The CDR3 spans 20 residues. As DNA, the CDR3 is TGCGCCAGCAGCCAAGCCCCGGTCACTAGCGGGGGGGCCTTTAGCGATACGCAGTATTTT. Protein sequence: CASSQAPVTSGGAFSDTQYF.

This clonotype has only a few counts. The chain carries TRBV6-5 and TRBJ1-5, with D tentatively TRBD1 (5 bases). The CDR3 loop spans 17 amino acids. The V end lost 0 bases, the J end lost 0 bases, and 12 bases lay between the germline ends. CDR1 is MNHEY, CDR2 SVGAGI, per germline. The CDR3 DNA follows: TGTGCCAGCAGTTACTCGTATCCAGGGAATAGCAATCAGCCCCAGCATTTT. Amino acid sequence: CASSYSYPGNSNQPQHF.

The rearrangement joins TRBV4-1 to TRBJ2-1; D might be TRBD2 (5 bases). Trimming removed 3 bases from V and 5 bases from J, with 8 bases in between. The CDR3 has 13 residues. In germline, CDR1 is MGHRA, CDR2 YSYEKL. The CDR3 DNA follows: TGCGCCAGCAGCCACAGAGGGAACAATGAGCAGTTCTTC. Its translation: CASSHRGNNEQFF.

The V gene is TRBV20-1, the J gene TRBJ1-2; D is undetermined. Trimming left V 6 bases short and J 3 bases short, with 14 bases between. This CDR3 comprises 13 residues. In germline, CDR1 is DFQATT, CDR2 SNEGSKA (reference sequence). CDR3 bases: TGCAGTGCCCCGCAGGAGTGGGACTATGGCTACACCTTC. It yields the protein CSAPQEWDYGYTF.

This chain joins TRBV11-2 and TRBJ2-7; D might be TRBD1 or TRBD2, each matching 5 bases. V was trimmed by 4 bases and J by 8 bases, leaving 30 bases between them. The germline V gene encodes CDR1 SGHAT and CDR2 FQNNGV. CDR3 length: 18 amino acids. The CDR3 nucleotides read TGTGCCAGCAGCTCCTCCTCCTCCAGTACTACGGGATGGGGGAAGCAGTACTTC. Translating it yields CASSSSSSSTTGWGKQYF.

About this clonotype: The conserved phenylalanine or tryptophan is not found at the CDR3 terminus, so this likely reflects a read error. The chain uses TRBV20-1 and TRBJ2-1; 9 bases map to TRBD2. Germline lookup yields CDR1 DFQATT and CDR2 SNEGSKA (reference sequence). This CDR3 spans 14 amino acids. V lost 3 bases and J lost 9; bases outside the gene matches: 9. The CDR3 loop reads CSASTRGGFGEQFS. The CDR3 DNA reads TGCAGTGCTAGTACGCGGGGGGGCTTCGGTGAGCAGTTCTCC.

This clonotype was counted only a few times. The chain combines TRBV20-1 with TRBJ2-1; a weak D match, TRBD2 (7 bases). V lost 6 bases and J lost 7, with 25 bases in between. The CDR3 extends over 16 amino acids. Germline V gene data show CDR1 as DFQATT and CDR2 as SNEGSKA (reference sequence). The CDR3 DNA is TGCAGTGCGGGAGTCCTCGGGGGGCGCCTTGTGAATGAGCAGTTCTTC. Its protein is CSAGVLGGRLVNEQFF.

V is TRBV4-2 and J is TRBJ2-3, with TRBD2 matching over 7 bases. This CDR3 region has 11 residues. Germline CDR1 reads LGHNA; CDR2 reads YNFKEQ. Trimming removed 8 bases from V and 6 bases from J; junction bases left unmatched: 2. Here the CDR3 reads CASGGEDTQYF. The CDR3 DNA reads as TGTGCCAGCGGGGGGGAGGATACGCAGTATTTT.

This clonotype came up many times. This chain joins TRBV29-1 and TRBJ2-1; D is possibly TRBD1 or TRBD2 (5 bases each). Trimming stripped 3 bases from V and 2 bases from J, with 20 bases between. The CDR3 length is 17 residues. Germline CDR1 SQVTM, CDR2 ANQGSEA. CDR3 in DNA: TGCAGCGTTGACCGCTATGGGACCCTACACACCTACAATGAGCAGTTCTTC. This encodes CSVDRYGTLHTYNEQFF.